This T cell receptor (beta chain) was found in a study of blood T cell repertoires in COVID-19. Across the study: T cells, B-cell-depleted T cells, or PBMCs provided the cDNA or gDNA that served as material.

TCRdb keeps only in-frame clones here, not all; method: immunoSEQ multiplex PCR. The table lists roughly 120,000 clones, over 65% of them singletons. Sequenced: peripheral blood. The clonotype comes from a woman between 40 and 50 years old with acute or convalescent COVID-19.

The CDR3 coding sequence is TGTGCCAGCAGTACTGCCCTAGTCACCGGGGAGCTGTTTTTT. This gives the protein CASSTALVTGELFF. The V call is TRBV6-5, the J call TRBJ2-2; D is unresolved. Trimming took 5 bases from V and 4 from J, leaving 11 bases between them. Germline V gene sequence: CDR1 MNHEY, CDR2 SVGAGI. This CDR3 spans 14 amino acids.